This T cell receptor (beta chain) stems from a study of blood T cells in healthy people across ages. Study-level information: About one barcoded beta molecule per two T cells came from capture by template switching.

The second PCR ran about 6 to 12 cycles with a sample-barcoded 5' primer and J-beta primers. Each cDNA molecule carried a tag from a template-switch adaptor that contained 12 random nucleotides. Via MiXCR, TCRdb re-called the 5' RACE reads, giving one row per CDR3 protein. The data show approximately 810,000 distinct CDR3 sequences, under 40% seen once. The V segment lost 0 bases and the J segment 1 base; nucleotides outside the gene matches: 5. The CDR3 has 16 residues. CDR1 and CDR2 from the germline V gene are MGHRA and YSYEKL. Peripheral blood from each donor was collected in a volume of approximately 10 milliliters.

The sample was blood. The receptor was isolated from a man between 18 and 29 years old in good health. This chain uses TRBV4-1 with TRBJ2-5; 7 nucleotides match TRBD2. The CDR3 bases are TGCGCCAGCAGCCAAGAGGGGCCGGGGGGCCAAGAGACCCAGTACTTC. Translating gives CASSQEGPGGQETQYF.